The next 16 T cell receptor beta chains were all read from a single sample in a study of shared clonotypes between healthy human individuals. Profiling relied on immunoSEQ multiplex PCR, and the TCRdb table lists in-frame clones only, not all of them. The sample has some 2.3 million clones; approximately 95% are singletons. The specimen sequenced was naive CD4+ T cells from PBMCs. As for subset: CD45RA+ positively selected. The source is a man aged 18 to 29 in good health. Some clones in this sample may be carry-over from other donors' samples.

This chain joins TRBV15 and TRBJ1-4; TRBD1 agrees at 9 bases. The germline CDR1 and CDR2 sequences are LNHNV and YYDKDF (reference sequence). The CDR3 has 16 amino acids. V lost 1 base and J lost 3; bases outside the gene matches: 3. The CDR3, as DNA: TGTGCCACCAGCAGAGGCCGGACAGGGGCTAATGAAAAACTGTTTTTT. Translating it yields CATSRGRTGANEKLFF.

V usage is TRBV29-1 and J usage is TRBJ1-1; D is perhaps TRBD1 (5 bases). The V gene's germline CDR1 is SQVTM and CDR2 ANQGSEA. V was clipped by 7 bases and J by 1 base, with 13 bases between them. The CDR3 length is 13 residues. DNA for the CDR3: TGCAGCGCTCACAGGCAAAGGAACACTGAAGCTTTCTTT. Its translation: CSAHRQRNTEAFF.

V gene TRBV7-7 combines with J gene TRBJ2-2; no clear D. Trimming took 2 bases from V and 2 from J, leaving 9 bases between them. The CDR3 length is 15 residues. The germline V gene encodes CDR1 SSHAT and CDR2 FNYEAQ (reference sequence). CDR3: CASSLSAVNTGELFF. CDR3 sequence (DNA): TGTGCCAGCAGCTTATCTGCGGTTAACACCGGGGAGCTGTTTTTT.

This rearrangement joins TRBV9 to TRBJ2-3; D might be TRBD1 or TRBD2, each matching 5 bases. Germline-derived CDR1 and CDR2 are SGDLS and YYNGEE. The ends were cut back, 0 bases at V and 10 bases at J, with 12 bases in the middle. This CDR3 is 13 amino acids long. CDR3 in amino acids: CASSVAMVGAQYF. The CDR3 DNA reads TGTGCCAGCAGCGTAGCTATGGTGGGGGCGCAGTATTTT.

V gene TRBV7-2 combines with J gene TRBJ1-3; D is uncertain. Looked up from germline, CDR1 is SGHTA and CDR2 is FQGNSA. Trimming took 6 bases from V and 0 from J, leaving 21 bases between them. This CDR3 region has 18 residues. For the CDR3, the DNA is TGTGCCAGCAGTCCACTCGGTTGGGGTCAGCCCTCTGGAAACACCATATATTTT. Protein sequence: CASSPLGWGQPSGNTIYF.

This chain connects TRBV4-3 to TRBJ2-2; 7 bases are shared with TRBD1. The V gene end was trimmed by 5 bases and the J gene end by 6 bases; junction bases not matched to a gene: 15. The CDR3 totals 17 residues. Germline V gives CDR1 LGHNA, CDR2 YSLEER. The CDR3 region has the DNA TGCGCCAGCAGCGACTATACAGGGGCCTCGTACGCCGGGGAGCTGTTTTTT. This sequence encodes CASSDYTGASYAGELFF.

The V gene is TRBV29-1, the J gene TRBJ2-7, with D hard to call. In germline, CDR1 is SQVTM, CDR2 ANQGSEA. With 6 bases removed from V and 3 bases from J, the gap between germline ends came to 6 bases. The length of the CDR3 is 10 residues. The CDR3: CSVLDYEQYF. The CDR3 DNA follows: TGCAGCGTATTGGACTACGAGCAGTACTTC.

The rearrangement links TRBV2 to TRBJ2-3; 7 bases are a match to TRBD1. Germline V gene sequence: CDR1 SNHLY, CDR2 FYNNEI. The trim removed 4 bases at V and 1 base at J, leaving 2 bases unmatched. This CDR3 contains 14 residues. The CDR3 spells CASSAGQGTDTQYF. The CDR3 nucleotides are TGTGCCAGCAGTGCAGGACAGGGCACAGATACGCAGTATTTT.

V usage is TRBV27 and J usage is TRBJ2-1; D is undetermined. The CDR3 sequence is 16 residues long. Deletions cut 3 bases from V and 0 bases from J, with 12 bases between. In germline, CDR1 is MNHEY, CDR2 SMNVEV (reference sequence). CDR3 DNA: TGTGCCAGCAGTTTCAGGATGGTAGGCTCCTACAATGAGCAGTTCTTC. Translation gives CASSFRMVGSYNEQFF.

This chain joins TRBV27 and TRBJ1-1; 7 nucleotides match TRBD1. The CDR3 consists of 14 residues. The V gene end was trimmed by 6 bases and the J gene end by 3 bases; junction bases not matched to a gene: 7. Germline CDR1 reads MNHEY; CDR2 reads SMNVEV (reference sequence). CDR3 sequence: CASRRTGVHTEAFF. CDR3 bases: TGTGCCAGCAGGCGAACAGGGGTCCACACTGAAGCTTTCTTT.

This clone was detected only a few times. The chain uses TRBV5-1 and TRBJ1-4, with 8 bases identical to TRBD1. The V and J ends lost 0 bases and 3 bases, in that order; junction bases with no gene match: 4. The CDR3 totals 16 residues. The germline V gene has CDR1 SGHRS and CDR2 YFSETQ. This CDR3 is CASSLAEGQANEKLFF. The DNA for the CDR3 is TGCGCCAGCAGCTTGGCCGAGGGACAGGCTAATGAAAAACTGTTTTTT.

The chain is built from TRBV6-6 and TRBJ2-2; TRBD2 agrees at 8 bases. Trimming cost V 0 bases and J 6 bases; bases outside gene matches: 6. Germline values: CDR1 MNHNY, CDR2 SVGAGI (reference sequence). The CDR3 runs to 16 residues. CDR3: CASSYSTSVYSGELFF. DNA of the CDR3: TGTGCCAGCAGTTACTCGACTAGCGTATATTCCGGGGAGCTGTTTTTT.

This rearrangement joins TRBV28 to TRBJ1-2, with D tentatively TRBD1 (6 bases). The CDR3 loop spans 15 amino acids. Germline-derived CDR1 and CDR2 are MDHEN and SYDVKM. V was trimmed by 3 bases and J by 4 bases, leaving 15 bases between them. This chain's CDR3 is CASSFPSGDGYGYTF. The CDR3 nucleotides read TGTGCCAGCAGTTTCCCTTCAGGGGACGGCTATGGCTACACCTTC.

The rearrangement uses TRBV2 and TRBJ1-2, with a tentative D call TRBD1 (5 bases). The CDR3 sequence is 13 residues long. Germline CDR1 and CDR2: SNHLY and FYNNEI. V lost 6 bases, J lost 2 bases, and 10 bases lay in between. The CDR3, as DNA: TGTGCCAGCAGCAAAGACAGAAACTATGGCTACACCTTC. This codes for CASSKDRNYGYTF.

The chain uses TRBV28 and TRBJ1-2; D perhaps matches TRBD1 (6 bases). Trimming removed 5 bases from V and 4 bases from J, with 14 bases in between. The CDR3 contains 14 residues. Germline V lookup: CDR1 MDHEN, CDR2 SYDVKM. CDR3 protein: CASSRHRVPYGYTF. DNA for the CDR3: TGTGCCAGCAGTCGACACAGGGTCCCCTATGGCTACACCTTC.

This clone has a single count. The chain employs TRBV28 and TRBJ1-5; D perhaps matches TRBD1 (5 bases). The CDR3 spans 15 residues. Per the germline V gene, CDR1 is MDHEN and CDR2 is SYDVKM. The V end lost 6 bases, the J end lost 5 bases, and 17 bases lay between the germline ends. The CDR3 nucleotides are TGTGCCAGCAGCCCTGGGGCGGGAGAGGATCAGCCCCAGCATTTT. Translating gives CASSPGAGEDQPQHF.